A selection of T cell receptor beta chains follows, all from one sample in a study of CD8 T cells in ankylosing spondylitis. TCRdb reprocessed the 5' RACE reads with MiXCR, giving one entry per CDR3 protein. Here the sample spans about 150,000 distinct CDR3 sequences, around a third being singletons. The sequenced material came from synovial fluid, either unsorted or a sorted T cell fraction (not recorded which). All receptors derive from a male donor with ankylosing spondylitis. The CDR3 runs from the conserved cysteine through the conserved F or W.

V,CDR3
TRBV29-1,CSVFTGSSNYGYTF
TRBV20-1,CSARGVGSYEQYF
TRBV12-3/TRBV12-4,CASSHSGGGLNEQFF
TRBV7-9,CASSLEDRGRPFF
TRBV12-3/TRBV12-4,CASRPTLAGGWNEQFF
TRBV27,CASSFTGTGGGAGYGYTF
TRBV7-2,CASSTKLGDEQFF
TRBV4-1,CASSQEGSGPQGTDTQYF
TRBV5-1,CASSPSGQGAPEAFF
TRBV4-3,CASSQETAGELFF
TRBV6-5,CASSYLWLGKGTEAFF
TRBV12-3/TRBV12-4,CASSFGSLGGYTF
TRBV3-1,CASSQPTGAGSEKLFF
TRBV9,CASSNYPVGTGGGSPLHF
TRBV15,CATSRAPERKGQGGYTF
TRBV29-1,CSDVGNQGYEQYF
TRBV5-4,CASSQTGTYEQYF
TRBV5-1,CASSSTGQGTGGYTF
TRBV29-1,CSVLGGPGANEQFF
TRBV7-3,CASSLGAGQNEQYF
TRBV6-5,CASSYSGAGSYNEQFF
TRBV7-2,CASSLGPGTGGGYTF
TRBV12-3/TRBV12-4,CASSSRQGVMGTQYF
TRBV9,CASSAQSGYGYTF
TRBV6-1,CASSEGAKGDTQYF
TRBV2,CASSKDTNTDTQYF
TRBV10-1,CASSESTAGGETQYF
TRBV20-1,CSAQRQDWAFF